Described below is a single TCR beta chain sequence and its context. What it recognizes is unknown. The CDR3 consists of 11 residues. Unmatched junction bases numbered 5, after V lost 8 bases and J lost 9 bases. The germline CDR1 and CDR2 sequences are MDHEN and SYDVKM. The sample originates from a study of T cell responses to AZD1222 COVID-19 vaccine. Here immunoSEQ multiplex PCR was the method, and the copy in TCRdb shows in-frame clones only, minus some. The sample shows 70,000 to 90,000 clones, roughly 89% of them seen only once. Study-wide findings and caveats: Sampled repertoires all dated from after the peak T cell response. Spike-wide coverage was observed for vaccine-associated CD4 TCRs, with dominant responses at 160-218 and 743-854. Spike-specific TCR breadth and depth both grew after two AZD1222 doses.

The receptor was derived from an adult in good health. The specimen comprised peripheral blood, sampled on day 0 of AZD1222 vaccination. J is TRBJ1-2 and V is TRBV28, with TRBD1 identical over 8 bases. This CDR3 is CASGDRGRYTF. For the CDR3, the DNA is TGTGCCAGCGGAGACAGGGGACGCTACACCTTC.